In its sample, the clone carrying this TCR beta chain was seen once. The record originates from a study of blood T cell repertoires in COVID-19. Study in general: The cDNA or gDNA used as material had been derived from T cells, B-cell-depleted T cells, or PBMCs.

The V end was cut by 0 bases, the J end by 1 base, with 19 bases between. There are 18 residues in the CDR3. Germline V gene lookup returns CDR1 SGHNT and CDR2 YYREEE (reference sequence). The data were produced by immunoSEQ multiplex PCR, yet TCRdb's version contains in-frame clones alone and is incomplete. The sample includes approximately 38,000 clones, about 85% of them seen just once. Sequencing input: peripheral blood. The clonotype comes from a man in his sixties with COVID-19, enrolled during active disease. The rearrangement joins TRBV5-4 to TRBJ1-1; D unresolved. The DNA of the CDR3 is TGTGCCAGCAGCTTGGATATTGCGGCACAACTGAAGAACACTGAAGCTTTCTTT. Encoded protein: CASSLDIAAQLKNTEAFF.